This T cell receptor (beta chain) was observed in a study of blood T cell repertoires in COVID-19. Overall study context: Some COVID-19 samples were acute and others convalescent; all came from the United States, Italy and Spain. PBMCs, B-cell-depleted T cells, or T cells provided the cDNA or gDNA that made up the material.

Profiling relied on immunoSEQ multiplex PCR, and the TCRdb table lists in-frame clones only, not all of them. The table shows about 230,000 clones, with approximately 80% occurring only once. Sequenced input: peripheral blood. This receptor was obtained from a woman aged 45-65 years with acute or convalescent COVID-19.

In DNA, the CDR3 is TGTGCCAGCAGCTTATATGGGAGCCGCATTTCCTACAATGAGCAGTTCTTC. Its translation: CASSLYGSRISYNEQFF. The chain recombines TRBV5-6 with TRBJ2-1, with D perhaps matching TRBD2 (5 bases). This CDR3 contains 17 residues. Between the trimmed V and J ends, which lost 2 bases and 1 base, there was a span of 16 bases. From germline, CDR1 is SGHDT and CDR2 YYEEEE. Filled out from reference TRBV5-6 and TRBJ2-1, the complete variable domain reads DAGVTQSPTHLIKTRGQQVTLRCSPKSGHDTVSWYQQALGQGPQFIFQYYEEEERQRGNFPDRFSGHQFPNYSSELNVNALLLGDSALYLCASSLYGSRISYNEQFFGPGTRLTVL.